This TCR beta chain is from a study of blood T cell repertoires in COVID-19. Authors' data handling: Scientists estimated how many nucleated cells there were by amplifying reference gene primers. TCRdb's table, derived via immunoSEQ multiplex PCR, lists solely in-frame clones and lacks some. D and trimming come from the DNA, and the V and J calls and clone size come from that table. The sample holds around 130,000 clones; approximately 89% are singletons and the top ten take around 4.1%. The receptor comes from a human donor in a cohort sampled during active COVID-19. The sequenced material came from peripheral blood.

The CDR3 is CASSQTSGNTGELFF. CDR3 nucleotide sequence: TGTGCCAGCAGCCAGACTAGCGGGAACACCGGGGAGCTGTTTTTT. The V call is TRBV6-5, the J call TRBJ2-2; 9 nucleotides match TRBD2. Germline CDR1 and CDR2: MNHEY and SVGAGI. The CDR3 is 15 amino acids. After removal of 6 bases from V and 1 base from J, the junction contained 3 bases not matched to a gene.